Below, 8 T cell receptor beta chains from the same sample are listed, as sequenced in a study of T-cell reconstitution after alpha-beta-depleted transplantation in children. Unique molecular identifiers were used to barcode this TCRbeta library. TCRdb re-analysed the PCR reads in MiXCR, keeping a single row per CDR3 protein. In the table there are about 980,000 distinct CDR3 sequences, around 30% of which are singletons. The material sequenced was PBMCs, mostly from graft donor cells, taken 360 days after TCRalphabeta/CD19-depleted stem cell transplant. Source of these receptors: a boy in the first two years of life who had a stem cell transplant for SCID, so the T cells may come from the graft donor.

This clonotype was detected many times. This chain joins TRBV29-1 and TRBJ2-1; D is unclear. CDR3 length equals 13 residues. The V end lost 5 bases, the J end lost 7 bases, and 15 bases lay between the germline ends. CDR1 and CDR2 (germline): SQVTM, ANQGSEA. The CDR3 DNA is TGCAGCGTTCTCACGACAAACGAGAATGAGCAGTTCTTC. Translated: CSVLTTNENEQFF.

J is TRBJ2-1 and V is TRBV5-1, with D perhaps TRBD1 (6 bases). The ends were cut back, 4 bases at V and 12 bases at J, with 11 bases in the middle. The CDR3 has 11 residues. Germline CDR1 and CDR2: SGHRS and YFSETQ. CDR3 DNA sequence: TGCGCCAGCAGCCAGGGGACGACGCAGTTCTTC. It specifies CASSQGTTQFF.

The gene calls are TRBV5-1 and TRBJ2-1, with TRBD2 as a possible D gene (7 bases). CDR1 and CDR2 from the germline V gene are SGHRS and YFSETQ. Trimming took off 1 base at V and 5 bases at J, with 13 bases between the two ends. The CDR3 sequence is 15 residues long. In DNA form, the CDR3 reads TGCGCCAGCAGCTTGCGGGGGGCTATGCACAATGAGCAGTTCTTC. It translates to CASSLRGAMHNEQFF.

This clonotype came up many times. CDR3 bases: TGCGCCAGCAGCTTGAAGACAGCTCAGAACACTGAAGCTTTCTTT. Translating it yields CASSLKTAQNTEAFF. The rearrangement uses TRBV5-1 and TRBJ1-1; D may be TRBD1 (5 bases). This CDR3 comprises 15 residues. Germline V gene data show CDR1 as SGHRS and CDR2 as YFSETQ. The V end lost 1 base, the J end lost 1 base, and 11 bases lay between the germline ends.

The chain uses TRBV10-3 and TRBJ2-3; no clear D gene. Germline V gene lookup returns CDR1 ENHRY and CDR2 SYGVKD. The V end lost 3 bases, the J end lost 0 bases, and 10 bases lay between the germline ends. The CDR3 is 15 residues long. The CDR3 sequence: CAISESAVSTDTQYF. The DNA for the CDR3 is TGTGCCATCAGTGAAAGTGCGGTTAGCACAGATACGCAGTATTTT.

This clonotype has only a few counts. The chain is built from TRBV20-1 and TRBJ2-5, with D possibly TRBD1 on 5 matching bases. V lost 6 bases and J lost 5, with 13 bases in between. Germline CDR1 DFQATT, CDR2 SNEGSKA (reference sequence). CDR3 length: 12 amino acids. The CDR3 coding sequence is TGCAGTGCCCCCCGACAGCTGGAGACCCAGTACTTC. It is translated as CSAPRQLETQYF.

CDR3 amino acids: CASSYSRELETQYF. The CDR3 DNA follows: TGTGCCAGCAGTTACTCGAGGGAGTTGGAGACCCAGTACTTC. The chain employs TRBV6-5 and TRBJ2-5; D is perhaps TRBD2 (5 bases). The CDR3 runs 14 residues. Germline V gene lookup returns CDR1 MNHEY and CDR2 SVGAGI. The ends were cut back, 0 bases at V and 5 bases at J, with 10 bases in the middle.

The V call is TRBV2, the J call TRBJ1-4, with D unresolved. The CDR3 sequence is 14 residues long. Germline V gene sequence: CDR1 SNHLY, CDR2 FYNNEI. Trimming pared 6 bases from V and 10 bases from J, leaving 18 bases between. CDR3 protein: CASSSPKNSTKLFF. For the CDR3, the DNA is TGTGCCAGCAGCTCTCCTAAAAACTCCACAAAACTGTTTTTT.